The source of this T cell receptor (beta chain) is a study of T cells in Graves' hyperthyroidism and ophthalmopathy. Researchers took RNA transcripts and amplified the TCR beta CDR3 regions from them. Using the HTBI primer set, a first-round RT-PCR was run on the TCR CDR3. Using its own MiXCR run on the multiplex PCR reads, TCRdb lists one record per CDR3 protein. Among some 510,000 distinct CDR3 sequences listed, roughly 46% were seen once. V shed 4 bases, J shed 6 bases, and the junction held 13 bases outside the gene matches. This CDR3 spans 17 amino acids. Per the germline V gene, CDR1 is SEHNR and CDR2 is FQNEAQ (reference sequence).

The TCR comes from a woman in her late teens or twenties with Graves' hyperthyroidism. Material for sequencing was peripheral blood or thyroid tissue (not recorded which). The rearrangement joins TRBV7-9 to TRBJ1-5; 9 bases map to TRBD1. CDR3 loop: CASSSAWTGVVVQPQHF. DNA of the CDR3: TGTGCCAGCAGCTCCGCGTGGACAGGGGTTGTGGTTCAGCCCCAGCATTTT.